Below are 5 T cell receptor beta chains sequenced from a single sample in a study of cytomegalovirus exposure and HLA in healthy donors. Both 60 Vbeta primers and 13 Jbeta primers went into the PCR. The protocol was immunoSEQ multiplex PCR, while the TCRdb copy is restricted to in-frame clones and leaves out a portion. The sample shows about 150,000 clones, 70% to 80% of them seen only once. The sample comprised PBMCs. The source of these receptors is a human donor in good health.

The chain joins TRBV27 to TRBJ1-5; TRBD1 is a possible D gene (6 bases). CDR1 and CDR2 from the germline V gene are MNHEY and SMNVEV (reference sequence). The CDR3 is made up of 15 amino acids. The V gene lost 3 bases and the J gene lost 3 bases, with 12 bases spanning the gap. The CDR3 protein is CASSLREGVNQPQHF. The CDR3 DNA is TGTGCCAGCAGTTTGCGGGAGGGGGTCAATCAGCCCCAGCATTTT.

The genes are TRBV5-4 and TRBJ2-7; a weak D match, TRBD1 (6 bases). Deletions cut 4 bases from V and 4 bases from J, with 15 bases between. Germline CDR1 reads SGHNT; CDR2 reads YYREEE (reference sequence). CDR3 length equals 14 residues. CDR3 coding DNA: TGTGCCAGCAGCCCGGGGACACAACATTACGAGCAGTACTTC. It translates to CASSPGTQHYEQYF.

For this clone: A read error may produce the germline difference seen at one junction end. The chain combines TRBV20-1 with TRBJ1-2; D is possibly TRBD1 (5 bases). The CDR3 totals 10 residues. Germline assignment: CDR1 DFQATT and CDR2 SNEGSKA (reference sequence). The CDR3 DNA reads TGCAGTGCTAAGTACAGGACCGTGGCCTTC. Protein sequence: CSAKYRTVAF.

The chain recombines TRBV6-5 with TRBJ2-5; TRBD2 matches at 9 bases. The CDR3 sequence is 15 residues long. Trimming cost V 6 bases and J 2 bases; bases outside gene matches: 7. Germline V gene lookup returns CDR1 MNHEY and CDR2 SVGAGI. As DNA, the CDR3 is TGTGCCAGCAGACCCTCGGGACTAGCACAAGAGACCCAGTACTTC. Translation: CASRPSGLAQETQYF.

CDR3 loop: CATSRGTVWNEQFF. The CDR3 nucleotides are TGTGCCACCAGCAGAGGGACAGTATGGAATGAGCAGTTCTTC. The chain uses TRBV15 and TRBJ2-1, with D perhaps TRBD1 (6 bases). This CDR3 is 14 amino acids long. The germline CDR1 and CDR2 sequences are LNHNV and YYDKDF (reference sequence). Trimming removed 1 base from V and 7 bases from J, with 11 bases in between.